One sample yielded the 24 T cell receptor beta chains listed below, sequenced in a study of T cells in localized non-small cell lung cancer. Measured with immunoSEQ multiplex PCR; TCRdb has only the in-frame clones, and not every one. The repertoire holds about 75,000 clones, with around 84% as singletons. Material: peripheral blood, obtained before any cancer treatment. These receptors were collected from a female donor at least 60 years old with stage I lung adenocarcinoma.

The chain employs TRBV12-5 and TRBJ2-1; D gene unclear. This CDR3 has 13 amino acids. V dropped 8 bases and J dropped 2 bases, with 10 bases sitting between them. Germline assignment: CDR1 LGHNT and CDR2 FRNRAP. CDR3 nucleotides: TGTGCTAGTAAGTCAGACACCTACAATGAGCAGTTCTTC. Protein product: CASKSDTYNEQFF.

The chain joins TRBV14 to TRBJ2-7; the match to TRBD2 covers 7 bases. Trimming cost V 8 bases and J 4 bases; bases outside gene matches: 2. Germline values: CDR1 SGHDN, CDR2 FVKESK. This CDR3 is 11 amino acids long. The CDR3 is CASGRAYEQYF. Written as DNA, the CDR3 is TGTGCCAGCGGGAGGGCTTACGAGCAGTACTTC.

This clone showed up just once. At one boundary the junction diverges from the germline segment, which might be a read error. The CDR3 protein is CASSLAGLAGGYEQYF. The CDR3 bases are TGTGCCAGCAGCCTAGCAGGACTAGCGGGGGGGTACGAGCAGTACTTC. This chain links TRBV7-2 with TRBJ2-7; 15 nucleotides agree with TRBD2. The CDR3 sequence is 16 residues long. Germline lookup yields CDR1 SGHTA and CDR2 FQGNSA.

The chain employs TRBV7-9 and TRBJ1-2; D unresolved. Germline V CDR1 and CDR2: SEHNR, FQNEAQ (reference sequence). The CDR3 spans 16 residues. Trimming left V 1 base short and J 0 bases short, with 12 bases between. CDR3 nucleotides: TGTGCCAGCAGCTTAGTGGTGGGGAGTGCTAACTATGGCTACACCTTC. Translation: CASSLVVGSANYGYTF.

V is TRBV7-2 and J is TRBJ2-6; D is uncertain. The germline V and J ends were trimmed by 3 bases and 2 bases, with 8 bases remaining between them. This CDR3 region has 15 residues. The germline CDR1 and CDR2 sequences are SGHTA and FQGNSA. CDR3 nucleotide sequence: TGTGCCAGCAGCTTTTCGCGTCCTGGGGCCAACGTCCTGACTTTC. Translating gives CASSFSRPGANVLTF.

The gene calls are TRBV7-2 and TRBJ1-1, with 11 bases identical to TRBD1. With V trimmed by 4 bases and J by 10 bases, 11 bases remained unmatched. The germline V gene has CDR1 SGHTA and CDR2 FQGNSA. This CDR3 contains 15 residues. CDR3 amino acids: CASSSPRDRGRLAFF. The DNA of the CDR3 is TGTGCCAGCAGCTCCCCAAGGGACAGGGGGAGGCTAGCTTTCTTT.

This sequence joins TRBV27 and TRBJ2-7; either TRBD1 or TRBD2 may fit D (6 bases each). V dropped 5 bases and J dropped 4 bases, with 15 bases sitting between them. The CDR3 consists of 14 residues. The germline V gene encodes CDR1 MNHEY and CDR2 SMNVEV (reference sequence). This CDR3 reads CASSRGDQNYEQYF. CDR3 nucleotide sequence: TGTGCCAGCAGTAGGGGGGATCAAAATTACGAGCAGTACTTC.

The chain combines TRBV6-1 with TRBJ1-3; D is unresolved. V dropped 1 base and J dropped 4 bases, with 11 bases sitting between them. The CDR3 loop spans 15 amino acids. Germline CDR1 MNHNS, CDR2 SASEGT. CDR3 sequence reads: CASSEVPGPGNTIYF. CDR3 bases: TGTGCCAGCAGTGAAGTACCGGGCCCCGGAAACACCATATATTTT.

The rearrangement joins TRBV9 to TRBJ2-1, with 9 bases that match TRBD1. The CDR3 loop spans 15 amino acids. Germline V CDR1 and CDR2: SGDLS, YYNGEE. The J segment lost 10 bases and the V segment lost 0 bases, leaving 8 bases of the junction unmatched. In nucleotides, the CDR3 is TGTGCCAGCAGCGTAGAAGGGACAGGGCTTGGGGAGCAGTTCTTC. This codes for CASSVEGTGLGEQFF.

In DNA form, the CDR3 reads TGTGCCAGCAGCTTAGACTTCTTTGAGGTGTTCTTC. Its translation: CASSLDFFEVFF. J is TRBJ2-1 and V is TRBV7-2; D is unresolved. Germline CDR1 and CDR2: SGHTA and FQGNSA. There are 12 residues in the CDR3. V was pared by 1 base and J by 15 bases, with 13 bases between.

This chain's CDR3 is CASSPVENQPQHF. The CDR3 coding sequence is TGTGCCAGCTCACCAGTCGAAAATCAGCCCCAGCATTTT. This chain connects TRBV18 to TRBJ1-5, with D uncertain. Trimming took 2 bases from V and 4 from J, leaving 6 bases between them. Germline CDR1 reads KGHSH; CDR2 reads LQKENI. There are 13 residues in the CDR3.

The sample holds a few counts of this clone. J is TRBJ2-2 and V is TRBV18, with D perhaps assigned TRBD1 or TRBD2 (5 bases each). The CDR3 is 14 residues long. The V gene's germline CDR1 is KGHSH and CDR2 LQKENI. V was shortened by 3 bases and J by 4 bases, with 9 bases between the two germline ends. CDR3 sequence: CASSPRDLTGELFF. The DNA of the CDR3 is TGTGCCAGCTCACCTCGGGACCTCACCGGGGAGCTGTTTTTT.

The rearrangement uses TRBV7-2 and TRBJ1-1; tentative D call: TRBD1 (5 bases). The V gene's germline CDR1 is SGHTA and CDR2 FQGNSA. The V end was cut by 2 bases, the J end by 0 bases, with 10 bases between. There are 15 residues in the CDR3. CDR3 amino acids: CASSLRGRMNTEAFF. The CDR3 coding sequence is TGTGCCAGCAGCTTACGGGGACGGATGAACACTGAAGCTTTCTTT.

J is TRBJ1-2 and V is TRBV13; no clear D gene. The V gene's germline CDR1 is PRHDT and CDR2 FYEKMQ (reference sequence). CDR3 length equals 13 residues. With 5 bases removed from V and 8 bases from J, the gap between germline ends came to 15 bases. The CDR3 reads CASSPGVAKGYTF. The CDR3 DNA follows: TGTGCCAGCAGCCCGGGAGTAGCTAAGGGCTACACCTTC. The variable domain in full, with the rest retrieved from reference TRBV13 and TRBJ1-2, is AAGVIQSPRHLIKEKRETATLKCYPIPRHDTVYWYQQGPGQDPQFLISFYEKMQSDKGSIPDRFSAQQFSDYHSELNMSSLELGDSALYFCASSPGVAKGYTFGSGTRLTVV.

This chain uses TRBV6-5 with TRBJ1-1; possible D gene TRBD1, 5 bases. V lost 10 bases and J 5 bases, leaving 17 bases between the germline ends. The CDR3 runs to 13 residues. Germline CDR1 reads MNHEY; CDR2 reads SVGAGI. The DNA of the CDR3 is TGTGCCACGTCGGCGTGGGGGTTGACTGAAGCTTTCTTT. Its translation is CATSAWGLTEAFF.

CDR3 coding DNA: TGTGCCAGCAGCGGATCCGGGAGGGGCTACAATGAGCAGTTCTTC. The encoded protein is CASSGSGRGYNEQFF. The chain combines TRBV7-9 with TRBJ2-1; 8 positions agree with TRBD2. The CDR3 sequence is 15 residues long. Germline V gene sequence: CDR1 SEHNR, CDR2 FQNEAQ (reference sequence). V dropped 5 bases and J dropped 3; count of bases not matched to a gene: 6. The whole variable domain, filled in from reference TRBV7-9 and TRBJ2-1, reads DTGVSQNPRHKITKRGQNVTFRCDPISEHNRLYWYRQTLGQGPEFLTYFQNEAQLEKSRLLSDRFSAERPKGSFSTLEIQRTEQGDSAMYLCASSGSGRGYNEQFFGPGTRLTVL.

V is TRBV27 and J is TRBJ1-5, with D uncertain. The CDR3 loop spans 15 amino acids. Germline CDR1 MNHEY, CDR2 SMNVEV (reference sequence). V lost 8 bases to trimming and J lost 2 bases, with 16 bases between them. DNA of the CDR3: TGTGCCAGCCGCCCGGTCTCCTGGGGCAATCAGCCCCAGCATTTT. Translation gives CASRPVSWGNQPQHF.

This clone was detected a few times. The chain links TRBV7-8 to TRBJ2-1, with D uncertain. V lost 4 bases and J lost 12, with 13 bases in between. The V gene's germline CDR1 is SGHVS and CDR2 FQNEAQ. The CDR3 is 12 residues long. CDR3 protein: CASSSDDLGQFF. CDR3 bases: TGTGCCAGCAGCTCAGACGACTTGGGGCAGTTCTTC.

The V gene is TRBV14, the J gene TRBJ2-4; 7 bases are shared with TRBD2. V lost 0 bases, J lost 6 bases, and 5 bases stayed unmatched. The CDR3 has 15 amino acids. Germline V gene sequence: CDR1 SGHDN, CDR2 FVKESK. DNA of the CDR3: TGTGCCAGCAGCCAAGAGGCGGCTAGCGGAAACATTCAGTACTTC. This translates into CASSQEAASGNIQYF.

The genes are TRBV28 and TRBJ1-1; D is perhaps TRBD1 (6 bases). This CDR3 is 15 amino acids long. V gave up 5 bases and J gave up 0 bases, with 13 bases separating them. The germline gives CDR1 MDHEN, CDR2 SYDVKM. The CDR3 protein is CASSPMDSMNTEAFF. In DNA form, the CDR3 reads TGTGCCAGCAGTCCAATGGACAGTATGAACACTGAAGCTTTCTTT. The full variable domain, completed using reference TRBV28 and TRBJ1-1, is DVKVTQSSRYLVKRTGEKVFLECVQDMDHENMFWYRQDPGLGLRLIYFSYDVKMKEKGDIPEGYSVSREKKERFSLILESASTNQTSMYLCASSPMDSMNTEAFFGQGTRLTVV.

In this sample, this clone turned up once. The CDR3 loop is CASTRDLALGANEQFF. In DNA, the CDR3 is TGTGCCAGTACCCGGGACCTTGCCCTTGGGGCGAATGAGCAGTTCTTC. The gene calls are TRBV19 and TRBJ2-1; either TRBD1 or TRBD2 may fit D (5 bases each). The germline CDR1 and CDR2 sequences are LNHDA and SQIVND (reference sequence). CDR3 length: 16 residues. V lost 7 bases, J lost 7 bases, and 23 bases lay in between. Combining the CDR3 with reference TRBV19 and TRBJ2-1 gives the whole variable domain DGGITQSPKYLFRKEGQNVTLSCEQNLNHDAMYWYRQDPGQGLRLIYYSQIVNDFQKGDIAEGYSVSREKKESFPLTVTSAQKNPTAFYLCASTRDLALGANEQFFGPGTRLTVL.

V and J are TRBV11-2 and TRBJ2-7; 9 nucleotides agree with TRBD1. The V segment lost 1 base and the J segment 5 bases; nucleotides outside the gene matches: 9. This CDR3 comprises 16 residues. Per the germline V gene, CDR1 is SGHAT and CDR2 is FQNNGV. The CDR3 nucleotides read TGTGCCAGCAGCTTAGGGGACAGGGTGAAGGGTGACGAGCAGTACTTC. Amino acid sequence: CASSLGDRVKGDEQYF.

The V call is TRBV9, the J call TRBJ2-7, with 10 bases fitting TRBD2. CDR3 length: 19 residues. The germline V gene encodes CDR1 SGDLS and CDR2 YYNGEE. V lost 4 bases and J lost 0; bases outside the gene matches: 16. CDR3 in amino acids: CASSHGGEKAGGHSYEQYF. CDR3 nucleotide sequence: TGTGCCAGCAGCCACGGGGGTGAGAAAGCGGGAGGGCACTCCTACGAGCAGTACTTC.

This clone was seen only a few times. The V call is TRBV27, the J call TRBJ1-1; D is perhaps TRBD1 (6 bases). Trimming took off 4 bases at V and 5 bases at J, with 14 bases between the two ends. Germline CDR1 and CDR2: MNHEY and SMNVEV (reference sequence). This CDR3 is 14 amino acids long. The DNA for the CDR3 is TGTGCCAGCAGTTATCAGGGGCAGATGACTGAAGCTTTCTTT. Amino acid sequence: CASSYQGQMTEAFF.